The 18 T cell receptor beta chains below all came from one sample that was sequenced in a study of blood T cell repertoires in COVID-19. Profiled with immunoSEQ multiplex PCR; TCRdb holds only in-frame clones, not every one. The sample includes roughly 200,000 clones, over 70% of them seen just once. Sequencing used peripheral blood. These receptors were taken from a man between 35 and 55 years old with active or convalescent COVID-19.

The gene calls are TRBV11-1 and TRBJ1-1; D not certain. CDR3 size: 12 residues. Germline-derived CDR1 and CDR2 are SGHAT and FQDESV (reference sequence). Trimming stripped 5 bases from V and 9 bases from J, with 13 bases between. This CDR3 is CASSRNREKAFF. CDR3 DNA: TGTGCCAGCAGCCGTAACCGGGAGAAAGCTTTCTTT. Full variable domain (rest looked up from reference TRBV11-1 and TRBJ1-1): EAEVAQSPRYKITEKSQAVAFWCDPISGHATLYWYRQILGQGPELLVQFQDESVVDDSQLPKDRFSAERLKGVDSTLKIQPAELGDSAMYLCASSRNREKAFFGQGTRLTVV.

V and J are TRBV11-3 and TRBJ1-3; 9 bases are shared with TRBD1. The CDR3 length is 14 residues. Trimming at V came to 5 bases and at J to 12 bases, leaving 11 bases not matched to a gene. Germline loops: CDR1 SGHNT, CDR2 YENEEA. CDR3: CASSLFTGGNHIYF. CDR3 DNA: TGTGCCAGCAGCCTCTTTACAGGGGGCAATCACATATATTTT.

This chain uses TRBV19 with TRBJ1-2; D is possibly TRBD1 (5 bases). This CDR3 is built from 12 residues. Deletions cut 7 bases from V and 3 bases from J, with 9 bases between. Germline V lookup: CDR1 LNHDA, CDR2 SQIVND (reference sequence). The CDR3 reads CASKRGDYGYTF. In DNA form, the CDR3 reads TGTGCCAGTAAGCGGGGCGACTATGGCTACACCTTC.

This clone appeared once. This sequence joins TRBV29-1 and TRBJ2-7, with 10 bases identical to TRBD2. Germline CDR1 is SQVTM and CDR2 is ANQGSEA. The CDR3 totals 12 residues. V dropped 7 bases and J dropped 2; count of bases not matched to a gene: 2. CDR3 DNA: TGCAGCGCCGGGACTAGCGCCTACGAGCAGTACTTC. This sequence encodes CSAGTSAYEQYF.

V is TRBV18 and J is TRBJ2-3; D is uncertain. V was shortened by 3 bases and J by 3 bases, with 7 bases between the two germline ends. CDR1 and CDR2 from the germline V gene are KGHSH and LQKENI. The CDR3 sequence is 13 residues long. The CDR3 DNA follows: TGTGCCAGCTCACCCATCGGGACAGATACGCAGTATTTT. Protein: CASSPIGTDTQYF.

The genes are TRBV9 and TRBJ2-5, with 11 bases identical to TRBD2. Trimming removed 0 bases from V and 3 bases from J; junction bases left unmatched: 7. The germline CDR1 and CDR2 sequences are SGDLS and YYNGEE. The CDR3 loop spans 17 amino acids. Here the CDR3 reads CASSVGRSGGAEETQYF. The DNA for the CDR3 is TGTGCCAGCAGCGTAGGGCGTAGCGGGGGGGCGGAAGAGACCCAGTACTTC. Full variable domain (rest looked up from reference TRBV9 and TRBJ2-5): DSGVTQTPKHLITATGQRVTLRCSPRSGDLSVYWYQQSLDQGLQFLIQYYNGEERAKGNILERFSAQQFPDLHSELNLSSLELGDSALYFCASSVGRSGGAEETQYFGPGTRLLVL.

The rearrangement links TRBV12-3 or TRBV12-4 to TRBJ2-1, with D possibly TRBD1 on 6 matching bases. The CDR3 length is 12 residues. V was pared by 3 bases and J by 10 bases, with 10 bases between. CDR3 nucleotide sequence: TGTGCCAGCAGTTTTGTGGGGACAGAGCAGTTCTTC. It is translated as CASSFVGTEQFF.

The CDR3 DNA sequence: TGTGCCAGCAGCCAGGCTAGTAGGGGCGGGGAGCTGTTTTTT. This encodes CASSQASRGGELFF. This rearrangement joins TRBV3-1 (or the pseudogene TRBV3-2) to TRBJ2-2, with TRBD1 as a possible D gene (5 bases). Per germline, CDR1 LGHDT and CDR2 YNNKEL (reference sequence). The CDR3 length is 14 residues. Deletions cut 3 bases from V and 7 bases from J, with 12 bases between.

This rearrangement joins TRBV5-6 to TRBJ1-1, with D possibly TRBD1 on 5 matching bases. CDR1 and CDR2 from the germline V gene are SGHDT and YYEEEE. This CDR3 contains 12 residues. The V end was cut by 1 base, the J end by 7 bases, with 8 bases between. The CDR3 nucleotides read TGTGCCAGCAGCTTGACAGGCTATGAAGCTTTCTTT. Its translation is CASSLTGYEAFF.

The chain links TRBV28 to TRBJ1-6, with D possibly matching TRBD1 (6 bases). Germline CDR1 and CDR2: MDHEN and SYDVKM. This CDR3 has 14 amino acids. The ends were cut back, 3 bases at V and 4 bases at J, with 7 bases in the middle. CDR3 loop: CASSFGQYNSPLHF. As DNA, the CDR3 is TGTGCCAGCAGTTTCGGACAGTATAATTCACCCCTCCACTTT.

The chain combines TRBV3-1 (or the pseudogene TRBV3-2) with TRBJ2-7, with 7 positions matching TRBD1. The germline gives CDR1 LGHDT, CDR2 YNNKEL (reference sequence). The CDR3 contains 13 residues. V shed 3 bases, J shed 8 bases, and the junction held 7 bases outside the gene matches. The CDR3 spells CASSQVDRVKQYF. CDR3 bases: TGTGCCAGCAGCCAGGTCGACAGGGTAAAGCAGTACTTC.

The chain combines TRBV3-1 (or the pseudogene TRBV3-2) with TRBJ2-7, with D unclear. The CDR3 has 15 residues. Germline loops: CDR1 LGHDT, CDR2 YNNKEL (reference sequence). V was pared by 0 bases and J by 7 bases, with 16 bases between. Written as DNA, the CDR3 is TGTGCCAGCAGCCAAGAGGCTCTCGCAGGTCGAGAGCAGTACTTC. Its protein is CASSQEALAGREQYF.

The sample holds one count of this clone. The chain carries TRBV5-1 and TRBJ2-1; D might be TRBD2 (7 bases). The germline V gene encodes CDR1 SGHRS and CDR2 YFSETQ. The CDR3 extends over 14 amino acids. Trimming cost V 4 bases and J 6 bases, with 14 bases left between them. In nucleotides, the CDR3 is TGCGCCAGCAGCCCTAGAGGGGGGGGCAATGAGCAGTTCTTC. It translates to CASSPRGGGNEQFF.

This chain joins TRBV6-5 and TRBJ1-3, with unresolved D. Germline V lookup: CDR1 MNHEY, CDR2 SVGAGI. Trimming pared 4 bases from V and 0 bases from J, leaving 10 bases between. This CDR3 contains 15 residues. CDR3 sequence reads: CASSSTSHSGNTIYF. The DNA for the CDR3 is TGTGCCAGCAGTTCGACATCACACTCTGGAAACACCATATATTTT.

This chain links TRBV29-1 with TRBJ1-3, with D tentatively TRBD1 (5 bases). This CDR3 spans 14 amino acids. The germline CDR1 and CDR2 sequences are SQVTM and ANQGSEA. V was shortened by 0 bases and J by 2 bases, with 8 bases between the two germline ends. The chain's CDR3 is CSVEDGGAGNTIYF. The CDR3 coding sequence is TGCAGCGTTGAAGATGGGGGGGCTGGAAACACCATATATTTT. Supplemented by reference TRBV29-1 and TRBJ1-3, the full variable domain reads SAVISQKPSRDICQRGTSLTIQCQVDSQVTMMFWYRQQPGQSLTLIATANQGSEATYESGFVIDKFPISRPNLTFSTLTVSNMSPEDSSIYLCSVEDGGAGNTIYFGEGSWLTVV.

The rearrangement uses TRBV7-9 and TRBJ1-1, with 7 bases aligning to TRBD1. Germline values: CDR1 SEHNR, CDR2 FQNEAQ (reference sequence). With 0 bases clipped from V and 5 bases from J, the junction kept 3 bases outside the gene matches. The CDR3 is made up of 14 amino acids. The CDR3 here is CASSLAVRGTEAFF. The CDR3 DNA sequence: TGTGCCAGCAGCTTAGCGGTCAGGGGGACTGAAGCTTTCTTT.

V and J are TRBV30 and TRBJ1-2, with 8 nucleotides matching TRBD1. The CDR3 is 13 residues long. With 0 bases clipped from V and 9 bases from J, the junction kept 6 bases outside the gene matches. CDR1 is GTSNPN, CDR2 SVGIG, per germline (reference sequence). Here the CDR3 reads CAWSVAGGRSYTF. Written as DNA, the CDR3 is TGTGCCTGGAGTGTAGCAGGGGGCAGGAGCTACACCTTC.

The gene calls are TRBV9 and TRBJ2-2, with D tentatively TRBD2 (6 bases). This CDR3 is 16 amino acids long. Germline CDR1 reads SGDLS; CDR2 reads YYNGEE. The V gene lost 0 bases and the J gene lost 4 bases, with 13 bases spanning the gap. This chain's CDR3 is CASSVGGAGRTGELFF. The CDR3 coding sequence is TGTGCCAGCAGCGTAGGGGGAGCGGGCCGCACCGGGGAGCTGTTTTTT.